The 30 T cell receptor beta chains given below trace back to one sample, sequenced in a study of T cell repertoires in breast cancer. Paired alpha-beta TCRs of CD8+ T cells were analyzed by expanded emulsion RT-PCR. A second nested PCR with blocking oligonucleotides suppressed unpaired genes. TCRdb reanalysed the emulsion pairing reads using MiXCR and keeps one entry per CDR3 protein. In the table there are about 130 distinct CDR3 sequences, around 37% of which are singletons. The sequencing input was CD8+ T cells. Source of these receptors: a pool of human donors with breast cancer or a healthy control (not recorded which).

In its sample, this clonotype ranks as medium-sized. The chain recombines TRBV7-6 with TRBJ1-4, with D uncertain. Trimming removed 5 bases at V and 3 bases at J, with 10 bases between. CDR1 is SGHVS and CDR2 is FNYEAQ in the germline V gene. The CDR3 has 14 residues. The CDR3 is CASSALTANEKLFF. The CDR3 nucleotides read TGTGCCAGCAGCGCCCTGACGGCTAATGAAAAACTGTTTTTT.

In this sample, this clonotype is medium-sized. The gene calls are TRBV7-9 and TRBJ2-1; 8 bases align to TRBD2. There are 13 residues in the CDR3. Germline loops: CDR1 SEHNR, CDR2 FQNEAQ (reference sequence). Trimming removed 6 bases from V and 9 bases from J; junction bases left unmatched: 7. The CDR3 sequence: CASSVRGGPEQFF. The DNA for the CDR3 is TGTGCCAGCAGTGTTCGGGGGGGCCCTGAGCAGTTCTTC.

There are a few counts of this clonotype. The chain joins TRBV19 to TRBJ2-3; D is unclear. The V end was cut by 1 base, the J end by 0 bases, with 5 bases between. Germline V gives CDR1 LNHDA, CDR2 SQIVND (reference sequence). CDR3 size: 14 residues. The CDR3 DNA follows: TGTGCCAGTAGTATAGGATGCAGCACAGATACGCAGTATTTT. Translation: CASSIGCSTDTQYF.

Details on this clonotype: Here the CDR3 omits its conserved ending phenylalanine or tryptophan, so a read error is the likely source. This chain uses TRBV27 with TRBJ2-1, with D maybe TRBD2 (6 bases). Per the germline V gene, CDR1 is MNHEY and CDR2 is SMNVEV (reference sequence). This CDR3 has 14 amino acids. With 9 bases removed from V and 2 bases from J, the gap between germline ends came to 14 bases. The CDR3 nucleotides read TGTGCCAGAATCTCATGCGGGACCTACAATGAGCAGTTCTTA. The encoded protein is CARISCGTYNEQFL.

This clonotype is hyperexpanded in the sample. The chain couples TRBV7-3 to TRBJ1-1, with 10 bases matching TRBD1. There are 15 residues in the CDR3. With 3 bases clipped from V and 0 bases from J, the junction kept 1 base outside the gene matches. Germline CDR1 reads SGHTA; CDR2 reads FQGTGA. Here the CDR3 reads CASSLTGGMNTEAFF. DNA for the CDR3: TGTGCCAGCAGCTTGACAGGGGGCATGAACACTGAAGCTTTCTTT. The full variable domain, completed using reference TRBV7-3 and TRBJ1-1, is GAGVSQTPSNKVTEKGKYVELRCDPISGHTALYWYRQSLGQGPEFLIYFQGTGAADDSGLPNDRFFAVRPEGSVSTLKIQRTERGDSAVYLCASSLTGGMNTEAFFGQGTRLTVV.

By share of the sample, this clonotype is medium-sized (0.01 to 0.1%). The V call is TRBV5-3, the J call TRBJ2-7; 9 positions agree with TRBD2. TRBV5-3 is sorted into the ORF group, with uncertain function. The CDR3 is 14 residues long. J lost 7 bases, V lost 8 bases, and 13 bases had no gene match. The CDR3 here is CASSPGLAPREQYF. CDR3 DNA: TGTGCCAGCAGCCCGGGACTAGCCCCCAGGGAGCAGTACTTC.

In the case of this clonotype: One end of the junction varies from germline; a read error may be responsible. This sequence joins TRBV7-3 and TRBJ2-4, with 11 bases fitting TRBD1. The CDR3 sequence is 14 residues long. Germline V CDR1 and CDR2: SGHTA, FQGTGA. CDR3 protein: CASSLGQGADIQYF. The DNA of the CDR3 is TGCGCCAGCAGCTTAGGACAGGGGGCGGACATTCAGTACTTC.

The V and J genes are TRBV7-2 and TRBJ2-1; D gene unclear. The CDR3 consists of 16 residues. Trimming removed 3 bases at V and 7 bases at J, with 19 bases between. Germline V gene data show CDR1 as SGHTA and CDR2 as FQGNSA. The CDR3 loop is CASSFWLGAIWNEQFF. CDR3 in DNA: TGTGCCAGCAGCTTTTGGCTTGGTGCTATTTGGAATGAGCAGTTCTTC.

This clonotype was seen at least ten times. The rearrangement uses TRBV7-9 and TRBJ2-5, with D maybe TRBD2 (5 bases). The CDR3 runs 14 residues. Germline V gene lookup returns CDR1 SEHNR and CDR2 FQNEAQ (reference sequence). V gave up 5 bases and J gave up 1 base, with 11 bases separating them. This CDR3 is CASSLSGVQETQYF. Here the CDR3 DNA reads TGTGCCAGCAGCCTGTCCGGGGTCCAAGAGACCCAGTACTTC.

The table lists this clonotype with many counts. This sequence joins TRBV6-1 and TRBJ2-5; possible D gene TRBD2, 6 bases. The CDR3 loop spans 14 amino acids. Germline CDR1 and CDR2: MNHNS and SASEGT. Trimming pared 6 bases from V and 3 bases from J, leaving 14 bases between. CDR3 residues: CASRPLATKETQYF. For the CDR3, the DNA is TGTGCCAGCAGGCCTCTAGCGACCAAAGAGACCCAGTACTTC.

This clonotype was found once. A much larger clone lies a single base off, so this may be a read error. The CDR3 region has the DNA TGTGCCAGCAGGCCTCTAGCGACCAAAGAGACCCTGTACTTC. Translation: CASRPLATKETLYF. The chain has TRBV6-1 and TRBJ2-5; D may be TRBD2 (6 bases). Germline V gene data show CDR1 as MNHNS and CDR2 as SASEGT. The CDR3 is 14 amino acids.

Remarks on this clonotype: Since a much larger clone is just one base distant, this may be a read error. The V call is TRBV7-6, the J call TRBJ1-4; D is unclear. The V gene's germline CDR1 is SGHVS and CDR2 FNYEAQ. The CDR3 sequence is 14 residues long. Here the CDR3 reads CAGSALTANEKLFF. The CDR3 nucleotides are TGTGCCGGCAGCGCCCTGACGGCTAATGAAAAACTGTTTTTT.

This clonotype is large within its sample. V is TRBV27 and J is TRBJ2-1, with D unclear. V lost 7 bases and J 2 bases, leaving 12 bases between the germline ends. This CDR3 spans 14 amino acids. Germline-derived CDR1 and CDR2 are MNHEY and SMNVEV (reference sequence). CDR3 DNA: TGTGCCAGCACCTCAGGCGAGACCTACAATGAGCAGTTCTTC. It specifies CASTSGETYNEQFF.

By frequency in the sample, this clonotype is medium-sized. The chain employs TRBV7-2 and TRBJ1-1; D possibly corresponds to TRBD1 (5 bases). CDR1 is SGHTA and CDR2 is FQGNSA in the germline V gene. The CDR3 totals 13 residues. V shed 5 bases and J shed 5 bases, with 12 bases lying between them. Here the CDR3 reads CASSPWGGTEAFF. The DNA for the CDR3 is TGTGCCAGCAGCCCGTGGGGGGGGACTGAAGCTTTCTTT.

For this clonotype: The CDR3 does not close with the conserved phenylalanine or tryptophan, likely indicating a read error. It is unclear where the CDR3 begins or ends on the DNA, so no DNA is shown, and the CDR3 is as TCRdb lists it. This sequence joins TRBV7-9 and TRBJ2-2. Per the germline V gene, CDR1 is SEHNR and CDR2 is FQNEAQ (reference sequence). The CDR3 length is 14 residues, termini included. CDR3 loop: CASSPRAKTGELWL.

This clonotype is classed as medium-sized. The chain employs TRBV7-2 and TRBJ2-2; 12 bases are a match to TRBD2. CDR3 length equals 16 residues. V lost 4 bases and J lost 5; bases outside the gene matches: 5. In germline, CDR1 is SGHTA, CDR2 FQGNSA. CDR3 sequence: CASSWGGTSGTGELFF. The CDR3 region has the DNA TGTGCCAGCAGCTGGGGGGGGACTAGCGGGACCGGGGAGCTGTTTTTT.

As to this clonotype: A much larger clone differs from this one at a single base, so this may be a read error. The rearrangement links TRBV10-3 to TRBJ2-5; perhaps TRBD2 as D (7 bases). The CDR3 covers 14 residues. V was trimmed by 8 bases and J by 7 bases, leaving 20 bases between them. Looked up from germline, CDR1 is ENHRY and CDR2 is SYGVKD. The CDR3 is CAIGLGGPPMTQYF. CDR3 nucleotides: TGTGCCATCGGGTTGGGGGGGCCACCCATGACCCAGTACTTC.

Judged by abundance, this clonotype is medium-sized (0.01 to 0.1%). This chain links TRBV7-3 with TRBJ1-2; TRBD1 agrees at 7 bases. Germline V gene lookup returns CDR1 SGHTA and CDR2 FQGTGA. V lost 4 bases and J lost 7; bases outside the gene matches: 6. The CDR3 covers 13 residues. CDR3 sequence reads: CASSSGTETGYTF. In DNA form, the CDR3 reads TGTGCCAGCAGCTCGGGGACAGAGACTGGCTACACCTTC.

In this sample, this clonotype turned up many times. The genes are TRBV7-9 and TRBJ1-1; possibly TRBD1 for D (6 bases). This CDR3 has 12 amino acids. Trimming left V 5 bases short and J 6 bases short, with 10 bases between. Germline CDR1 SEHNR, CDR2 FQNEAQ (reference sequence). Here the CDR3 DNA reads TGTGCCAGCAGCCAGGAGGGGGCTGAAGCTTTCTTT. Translated: CASSQEGAEAFF.

Turning to this clonotype: This CDR3 is missing its conserved last phenylalanine or tryptophan, likely due to a read error. This rearrangement joins TRBV7-3 to TRBJ2-2; D perhaps matches TRBD2 (5 bases). CDR3 length: 14 amino acids. The germline gives CDR1 SGHTA, CDR2 FQGTGA. The CDR3 nucleotides are TGTTCTAGCAGCTTAAAAGAGCTCACCGGGGAGCTGTTTTAT. Translating gives CSSSLKELTGELFY.

This clonotype is medium-sized in the sample. The chain recombines TRBV7-2 with TRBJ1-5; D is possibly TRBD1 (5 bases). Germline values: CDR1 SGHTA, CDR2 FQGNSA. This CDR3 has 13 amino acids. Trimming took 7 bases from V and 2 from J, leaving 9 bases between them. DNA of the CDR3: TGTGCCAGCAACGGAGGGGGCAATCAGCCCCAGCATTTT. Translated: CASNGGGNQPQHF.

This clonotype ranks as large. The chain is built from TRBV28 and TRBJ2-7; D possibly corresponds to TRBD1 (6 bases). V dropped 6 bases and J dropped 0 bases, with 15 bases sitting between them. Germline V lookup: CDR1 MDHEN, CDR2 SYDVKM. This CDR3 region has 15 residues. CDR3 in DNA: TGTGCCAGCAGCTTCGCTATGGACAGCTCCTACGAGCAGTACTTC. Protein sequence: CASSFAMDSSYEQYF.

In this sample, this clonotype is large. The V and J genes are TRBV5-1 and TRBJ2-3; tentative D call: TRBD1 (6 bases). The CDR3 has 12 amino acids. V lost 9 bases and J 5 bases, leaving 13 bases between the germline ends. Germline V gene data show CDR1 as SGHRS and CDR2 as YFSETQ. The CDR3 bases are TGCGCCACCTCAGGGGAGTTAGATACGCAGTATTTT. Protein product: CATSGELDTQYF.

In regard to this clonotype: A much larger clone differs by one base, so this may be a read error. The gene calls are TRBV19 and TRBJ1-6; D is uncertain. Germline V lookup: CDR1 LNHDA, CDR2 SQIVND (reference sequence). The CDR3 runs to 17 residues. Between the trimmed V and J ends, which lost 3 bases and 2 bases, there was a span of 14 bases. CDR3 DNA: TGTGCCAGTAGTATGGATGTCGTGAGCCCCTATAATTCACCCCTCCACTTT. It codes for CASSMDVVSPYNSPLHF.

The chain couples TRBV28 to TRBJ2-7, with D possibly TRBD2 on 6 matching bases. The CDR3 has 11 amino acids. Germline V gives CDR1 MDHEN, CDR2 SYDVKM. The CDR3 DNA reads TGTGGGACGGGCGAGAGGGGAGGGCAGTACTTC. This gives the protein CGTGERGGQYF.

This chain joins TRBV19 and TRBJ2-3; D call uncertain. This CDR3 has 14 residues. CDR1 is LNHDA and CDR2 is SQIVND in the germline V gene (reference sequence). This CDR3 reads CSSIIVYSTDTQYF. Written as DNA, the CDR3 is TGTTCAAGTATTATAGTATACAGCACAGATACGCAGTATTTT.

J is TRBJ2-1 and V is TRBV7-2, with 7 bases aligning to TRBD2. Germline V gives CDR1 SGHTA, CDR2 FQGNSA. This CDR3 comprises 15 residues. V was clipped by 3 bases and J by 2 bases; unmatched bases: 4. CDR3 protein: CASSFWRGTYNEQFF. The CDR3 DNA follows: TGTGCCAGCAGCTTTTGGCGGGGGACCTACAATGAGCAGTTCTTC. The full variable domain, rest sourced from reference TRBV7-2 and TRBJ2-1, is GAGVSQSPSNKVTEKGKDVELRCDPISGHTALYWYRQSLGQGLEFLIYFQGNSAPDKSGLPSDRFSAERTGGSVSTLTIQRTQQEDSAVYLCASSFWRGTYNEQFFGPGTRLTVL.

About this clonotype: This likely comes from a read error, as the CDR3 has no conserved phenylalanine or tryptophan at its end. This chain links TRBV7-8 with TRBJ2-7; 8 bases fit TRBD1. Germline CDR1 reads SGHVS; CDR2 reads FQNEAQ. The CDR3 extends over 13 amino acids. CDR3 DNA: TGTGAAAGCAGCACCCGGACAGGGTACGAGCAGTACTTA. Residues: CESSTRTGYEQYL.

Remarks on this clonotype: This sequence may be a read error, since a much larger clone differs from it by one base. The chain is built from TRBV19 and TRBJ1-6; no clear D gene. The CDR3 spans 17 residues. Germline CDR1 reads LNHDA; CDR2 reads SQIVND (reference sequence). The CDR3 DNA sequence: TGTGCCAGTAGTATGGATGTCGTGAGCTCCTATAATTCACCCCACCACTTT. This codes for CASSMDVVSSYNSPHHF.

This clonotype counts as medium-sized. The chain combines TRBV10-1 with TRBJ1-4; TRBD1 is a possible D gene (6 bases). V was cut by 4 bases and J by 12 bases, with 12 bases left in between. Germline loops: CDR1 WNHNN, CDR2 SYGVQD (reference sequence). This CDR3 has 12 amino acids. The CDR3 is CASSADRSELFF. For the CDR3, the DNA is TGCGCCAGCAGTGCAGACAGGTCTGAACTGTTTTTT.